These 7 T cell receptor beta chains were all obtained from the same sample, sequenced in a study of persistence of HIV-infected CD4 T cells. Their cognate antigens are unknown. An overlapping HIV-1 Gag peptide pool stimulated these cells at about 1 ug/peptide/mL. CD40L/CD69 double-negative CD45RO-high memory CD4+ T cells were collected. The libraries were made with immunoSEQ version 4 in survey mode. Some clones are missing from TCRdb's copy, which holds only in-frame ones; the method was immunoSEQ multiplex PCR. The sample records roughly 35,000 clones, 75% to 90% being singletons. Sample: cultured CD4+ T cells from PBMCs, taken from a patient who received antiretroviral therapy. These receptor sequences come from an adult with HIV. The donor label of this sample is uncertain.

V is TRBV10-3 and J is TRBJ1-6; 10 bases align to TRBD1. Germline V gene data show CDR1 as ENHRY and CDR2 as SYGVKD. Trimming removed 6 bases from V and 10 bases from J; junction bases left unmatched: 12. This CDR3 is 16 amino acids long. Here the CDR3 reads CAIRSEGTGEASPLHF. The CDR3 DNA reads as TGTGCCATCAGGTCCGAGGGGACAGGGGAAGCCTCACCCCTCCACTTT.

The chain recombines TRBV18 with TRBJ1-2; 12 positions match TRBD1. The trim removed 3 bases at V and 7 bases at J, leaving 3 bases unmatched. In germline, CDR1 is KGHSH, CDR2 LQKENI. CDR3 size: 14 residues. In DNA form, the CDR3 reads TGTGCCAGCTCACCTGGGACAGGGGGCCTTGGCTACACCTTC. This sequence encodes CASSPGTGGLGYTF.

V and J are TRBV29-1 and TRBJ2-4, with no clear D. Trimming left V 4 bases short and J 5 bases short, with 9 bases between. Germline values: CDR1 SQVTM, CDR2 ANQGSEA. This CDR3 is 12 amino acids long. CDR3 sequence (DNA): TGCAGCGTTGCTCCTGACGAAAACATTCAGTACTTC. It specifies CSVAPDENIQYF.

In DNA, the CDR3 is TGTGCCAGCAGCCTATCAGGGGGCTACGAGCAGTACTTC. This encodes CASSLSGGYEQYF. The chain links TRBV16 to TRBJ2-7, with 7 positions matching TRBD1. V shed 4 bases and J 3 bases; nucleotides not matched to a gene: 3. The CDR3 spans 13 residues. CDR1 is KGHSY and CDR2 is FQNENV in the germline V gene.

The chain employs TRBV6-5 and TRBJ2-7, with D perhaps TRBD1 (6 bases). This CDR3 has 14 residues. Germline V gene data show CDR1 as MNHEY and CDR2 as SVGAGI. V lost 0 bases, J lost 3 bases, and 9 bases lay in between. The CDR3 loop reads CASSYSRQDYEQYF. The CDR3 DNA follows: TGTGCCAGCAGTTACTCGAGACAGGACTACGAGCAGTACTTC.

J is TRBJ2-3 and V is TRBV6-5; 11 bases match TRBD2. In germline, CDR1 is MNHEY, CDR2 SVGAGI. This CDR3 contains 14 residues. Germline trimming cut 6 bases from V and 6 bases from J; bases unmatched to any gene: 5. In DNA, the CDR3 is TGTGCCAGCAGCCGAACTAGCGGGGGTGATACGCAGTATTTT. It yields the protein CASSRTSGGDTQYF.

The gene calls are TRBV9 and TRBJ2-3, with TRBD2 matching 15 bases. The CDR3 has 19 amino acids. The V gene's germline CDR1 is SGDLS and CDR2 YYNGEE. Trimming removed 0 bases from V and 3 bases from J; junction bases left unmatched: 8. CDR3 protein: CASSVGLGLAGGRTDTQYF. The CDR3 DNA is TGTGCCAGCAGCGTAGGGCTGGGACTAGCGGGGGGCCGGACAGATACGCAGTATTTT.